The next 16 T cell receptor beta chains were all read from a single sample in a study of post-analysis software for immune sequencing data. Overall study results and limits: Patients had higher frequencies than controls of a few TRBV segments, including TRBV5-6, TRBV5-1 and TRBV20-1.

Prepared TCR beta cDNA libraries contained unique molecular identifiers. TCRdb used MiXCR to reprocess the PCR reads, holding one entry per CDR3 protein. The sample has approximately 630,000 distinct CDR3 sequences; approximately 60% are singletons. Their antigen targets remain unknown. Sequencing was done on a sample of blood. These receptors were obtained from a girl aged 2 to 9 with multiple sclerosis.

The J gene is TRBJ1-2, the V gene TRBV6-1; D might be TRBD1 (6 bases). CDR1 is MNHNS and CDR2 is SASEGT in the germline V gene. There are 14 residues in the CDR3. Trimming stripped 7 bases from V and 4 bases from J, with 16 bases between. The CDR3 DNA reads TGTGCCAGCAAGCGGGACGGGGGGCTCTATGGCTACACCTTC. It translates to CASKRDGGLYGYTF.

V and J are TRBV12-3 or TRBV12-4 and TRBJ2-3, with D tentatively TRBD1 (5 bases). This CDR3 is 15 amino acids long. V dropped 3 bases and J dropped 3 bases, with 13 bases sitting between them. The CDR3, as DNA: TGTGCCAGCAGTTTCCTCAGCAGGGTAACAGATACGCAGTATTTT. Protein product: CASSFLSRVTDTQYF.

This clonotype has only one observation. This chain joins TRBV30 and TRBJ1-1, with 8 bases fitting TRBD1. V was pared by 0 bases and J by 5 bases, with 2 bases of the junction left unmatched. Per the germline V gene, CDR1 is GTSNPN and CDR2 is SVGIG (reference sequence). The CDR3 is made up of 13 amino acids. CDR3 sequence reads: CAWSVDRGTEAFF. The CDR3 DNA is TGTGCCTGGAGTGTAGACAGGGGAACTGAAGCTTTCTTT.

This clonotype appeared a single time. J is TRBJ2-3 and V is TRBV29-1; D ambiguous. Germline V gene lookup returns CDR1 SQVTM and CDR2 ANQGSEA. V was trimmed by 4 bases and J by 0 bases, leaving 8 bases between them. This CDR3 has 13 residues. The CDR3, as DNA: TGCAGCGTTGGAGTGGACAGCACAGATACGCAGTATTTT. Translated, it gives CSVGVDSTDTQYF.

J is TRBJ2-5 and V is TRBV25-1, with D possibly TRBD1 on 5 matching bases. The CDR3 totals 13 residues. Deletions cut 6 bases from V and 0 bases from J, with 8 bases between. Germline CDR1 is MGHDK and CDR2 is SYGVNS. DNA of the CDR3: TGTGCCAGCAGAAGGGGCTACCAAGAGACCCAGTACTTC. It encodes CASRRGYQETQYF.

V gene TRBV7-9 combines with J gene TRBJ2-5; no reliable D call. Trimming shortened V by 3 bases and J by 6 bases, and 2 bases separated the two germline ends. The CDR3 has 10 amino acids. CDR1 is SEHNR, CDR2 FQNEAQ, per germline (reference sequence). The CDR3 DNA follows: TGTGCCAGCAGCTTCCAGACCCAGTACTTC. Protein sequence: CASSFQTQYF.

V usage is TRBV6-5 and J usage is TRBJ2-1; 8 bases fit TRBD2. This CDR3 spans 18 amino acids. The germline V gene has CDR1 MNHEY and CDR2 SVGAGI. J lost 0 bases, V lost 2 bases, and 9 bases had no gene match. This CDR3 reads CASSYGSGGVSSYNEQFF. The CDR3 DNA sequence: TGTGCCAGCAGTTACGGATCGGGAGGGGTGAGCTCCTACAATGAGCAGTTCTTC.

The V call is TRBV12-3 or TRBV12-4, the J call TRBJ2-5, with 7 nucleotides matching TRBD1. The end of the DNA fits TRBJ2-7 better, so the J call may be wrong. The CDR3 runs 18 residues. The CDR3 region is CASSFRKFSQGVPYEQYF. DNA of the CDR3: TGTGCCAGCAGTTTCCGTAAGTTTTCGCAGGGGGTACCCTACGAGCAGTACTTC.

The CDR3 region has the DNA TGCAGTGTTGAACGTCCAGGGGCAATTGTTTTTTATGGCTACACCTTC. This translates into CSVERPGAIVFYGYTF. The genes are TRBV20-1 and TRBJ1-2; a weak D match, TRBD1 (6 bases). The CDR3 is 16 residues long. Germline V gives CDR1 DFQATT, CDR2 SNEGSKA (reference sequence). V was pared by 7 bases and J by 5 bases, with 26 bases between.

J is TRBJ2-5 and V is TRBV7-9; possibly TRBD1 or TRBD2 for D (6 bases each). Trimming left V 8 bases short and J 5 bases short, with 15 bases between. Germline V gene sequence: CDR1 SEHNR, CDR2 FQNEAQ (reference sequence). The CDR3 contains 13 residues. The CDR3 sequence: CASLEGGLETQYF. CDR3 in DNA: TGTGCCAGCTTAGAGGGGGGACTGGAGACCCAGTACTTC. Filled out from reference TRBV7-9 and TRBJ2-5, the complete variable domain reads DTGVSQNPRHKITKRGQNVTFRCDPISEHNRLYWYRQTLGQGPEFLTYFQNEAQLEKSRLLSDRFSAERPKGSFSTLEIQRTEQGDSAMYLCASLEGGLETQYFGPGTRLLVL.

The V gene is TRBV29-1, the J gene TRBJ2-1, with D perhaps matching TRBD1 (6 bases). The CDR3 extends over 14 amino acids. CDR1 is SQVTM and CDR2 is ANQGSEA in the germline V gene. With 6 bases removed from V and 9 bases from J, the gap between germline ends came to 21 bases. The CDR3 bases are TGCAGCGTAAGAATTACCTGGGGGCAACGTGAGCAGTTCTTC. Its translation is CSVRITWGQREQFF.

This clonotype was seen only once. The chain is built from TRBV7-6 and TRBJ1-2; maybe TRBD1 (6 bases). The V gene's germline CDR1 is SGHVS and CDR2 FNYEAQ. Trimming left V 3 bases short and J 6 bases short, with 20 bases between. The CDR3 spans 16 residues. CDR3 DNA sequence: TGTGCCAGCAGCTTGGGGGGGGCCCCAGGAGGACATGGCTACACCTTC. This codes for CASSLGGAPGGHGYTF.

The chain recombines TRBV4-2 with TRBJ1-2, with D possibly TRBD1 on 6 matching bases. CDR3 length: 18 amino acids. CDR1 LGHNA and CDR2 YNFKEQ come from the germline V gene. The V gene lost 0 bases and the J gene lost 4 bases, with 21 bases spanning the gap. The CDR3 protein is CASSQDGFGGAFLYGYTF. DNA for the CDR3: TGTGCCAGCAGCCAAGATGGTTTTGGGGGCGCTTTCCTCTATGGCTACACCTTC.

This chain links TRBV11-2 with TRBJ2-1; D possibly matches TRBD1 or TRBD2 (5 bases each). CDR1 is SGHAT and CDR2 is FQNNGV in the germline V gene. Trimming shortened V by 5 bases and J by 3 bases, and 14 bases separated the two germline ends. The CDR3 is made up of 15 amino acids. This CDR3 reads CASSIGTAGYNEQFF. Here the CDR3 DNA reads TGTGCCAGCAGCATCGGGACCGCCGGCTACAATGAGCAGTTCTTC.

This clonotype was seen more than once but under ten times. The chain couples TRBV2 to TRBJ1-5; no clear D. Per the germline V gene, CDR1 is SNHLY and CDR2 is FYNNEI. V was shortened by 1 base and J by 4 bases, with 8 bases between the two germline ends. The CDR3 consists of 14 residues. The CDR3 coding sequence is TGTGCCAGCAGTGAAGAGGCTGGGAATCAGCCCCAGCATTTT. Its protein is CASSEEAGNQPQHF. Variable domain in full (rest from reference TRBV2 and TRBJ1-5): EPEVTQTPSHQVTQMGQEVILRCVPISNHLYFYWYRQILGQKVEFLVSFYNNEISEKSEIFDDQFSVERPDGSNFTLKIRSTKLEDSAMYFCASSEEAGNQPQHFGDGTRLSIL.

The chain carries TRBV7-6 and TRBJ2-7; D remains unclear. The V and J ends lost 8 bases and 5 bases respectively, with 22 bases between them. The CDR3 spans 15 residues. The germline V gene has CDR1 SGHVS and CDR2 FNYEAQ. The CDR3 loop reads CASSSSPGPPNEQYF. CDR3 DNA: TGTGCCAGCTCCTCCTCCCCGGGTCCCCCTAACGAGCAGTACTTC.